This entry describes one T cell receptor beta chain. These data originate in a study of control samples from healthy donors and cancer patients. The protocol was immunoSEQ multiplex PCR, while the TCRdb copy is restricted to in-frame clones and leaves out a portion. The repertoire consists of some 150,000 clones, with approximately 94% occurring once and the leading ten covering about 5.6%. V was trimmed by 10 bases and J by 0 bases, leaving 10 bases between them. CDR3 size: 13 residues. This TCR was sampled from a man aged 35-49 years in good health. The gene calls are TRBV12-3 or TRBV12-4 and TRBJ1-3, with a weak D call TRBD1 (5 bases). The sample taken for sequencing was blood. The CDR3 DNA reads TGTGCCAATAAGGGGTTCTCTGGAAACACCATATATTTT. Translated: CANKGFSGNTIYF.